A single sample gave rise to the 22 T cell receptor beta chains below, sequenced in a study of T cells in Graves' hyperthyroidism and ophthalmopathy. There were TCR beta CDR3 regions amplified from RNA transcripts. TCR CDR3 regions were first amplified by RT-PCR with HTBI primers. TCRdb fed the multiplex PCR reads into MiXCR, producing one record per CDR3 protein. The profile shows over 150,000 distinct CDR3 sequences, less than 20% of them singletons. Sequencing used blood. These TCRs come from a woman in her forties or fifties with Graves' hyperthyroidism.

This clonotype appeared a few times. CDR3 DNA sequence: TGTGCCAGCATGGAGGGACAGTATGAAAAACTGTTTTTT. It translates to CASMEGQYEKLFF. This chain links TRBV2 with TRBJ1-4; 7 nucleotides line up with TRBD1. V was pared by 7 bases and J by 6 bases, with 5 bases of the junction left unmatched. This CDR3 contains 13 residues. The germline V gene has CDR1 SNHLY and CDR2 FYNNEI.

This clonotype was counted a few times. A much larger clone sits a single nucleotide away, making a read error possible. The V gene is TRBV20-1, the J gene TRBJ2-1; TRBD2 agrees at 12 bases. Germline CDR1 and CDR2: DFQATT and SNEGSKA (reference sequence). V shed 4 bases and J 9 bases; nucleotides not matched to a gene: 7. The CDR3 is made up of 14 amino acids. CDR3 sequence reads: CSAMTSGSKSEQFF. CDR3 DNA: TGCAGTGCTATGACTAGCGGGAGTAAGAGTGAGCAGTTCTTC.

Many counts were recorded for this clonotype. This rearrangement joins TRBV20-1 to TRBJ2-5, with 8 bases identical to TRBD1. The CDR3 is made up of 15 amino acids. The V gene end was trimmed by 0 bases and the J gene end by 4 bases; junction bases not matched to a gene: 7. Germline V CDR1 and CDR2: DFQATT, SNEGSKA (reference sequence). This CDR3 reads CSARDDRGFGETQYF. In nucleotides, the CDR3 is TGCAGTGCTAGAGATGACAGGGGTTTTGGAGAGACCCAGTACTTC.

This clonotype was seen ten or more times. This chain joins TRBV12-3 or TRBV12-4 and TRBJ2-3; D may be TRBD1 (5 bases). The ends were cut back, 5 bases at V and 0 bases at J, with 12 bases in the middle. The CDR3 is 15 residues long. DNA for the CDR3: TGTGCCAGCAGTATCCCGACAGAGAGCACAGATACGCAGTATTTT. This codes for CASSIPTESTDTQYF.

This clonotype was seen many times. The chain joins TRBV7-3 to TRBJ2-1; D not resolved. The CDR3 has 12 amino acids. Trimming pared 5 bases from V and 10 bases from J, leaving 12 bases between. Germline loops: CDR1 SGHTA, CDR2 FQGTGA. CDR3 nucleotides: TGTGCCAGCAGCAAACTTGGGGTAGAGCAGTTCTTC. Its protein is CASSKLGVEQFF. The whole variable domain, filled in from reference TRBV7-3 and TRBJ2-1, reads GAGVSQTPSNKVTEKGKYVELRCDPISGHTALYWYRQSLGQGPEFLIYFQGTGAADDSGLPNDRFFAVRPEGSVSTLKIQRTERGDSAVYLCASSKLGVEQFFGPGTRLTVL.

CDR3 DNA sequence: TGTGCCAGCAGCTCAAAGGACCGGGTTGGTGAGCAGTTCTTC. Its translation: CASSSKDRVGEQFF. The chain combines TRBV5-4 with TRBJ2-1, with D uncertain. The V end was cut by 3 bases, the J end by 9 bases, with 16 bases between. Per germline, CDR1 SGHNT and CDR2 YYREEE (reference sequence). The CDR3 is made up of 14 amino acids. Drawing the rest from reference TRBV5-4 and TRBJ2-1, the complete variable domain is ETGVTQSPTHLIKTRGQQVTLRCSSQSGHNTVSWYQQALGQGPQFIFQYYREEENGRGNFPPRFSGLQFPNYSSELNVNALELDDSALYLCASSSKDRVGEQFFGPGTRLTVL.

The chain employs TRBV9 and TRBJ1-3; no reliable D call. This CDR3 region has 15 residues. V dropped 3 bases and J dropped 3 bases, with 13 bases sitting between them. The germline CDR1 and CDR2 sequences are SGDLS and YYNGEE. CDR3 sequence reads: CASSAPRGHGNTIYF. CDR3 bases: TGTGCCAGCAGCGCCCCTAGAGGCCATGGAAACACCATATATTTT.

Comments on this clonotype: A single base separates this from a much larger clone, so it may be a read error. The gene calls are TRBV7-9 and TRBJ2-1; 7 nucleotides match TRBD1. The CDR3 loop spans 14 amino acids. The V and J ends lost 4 bases and 10 bases, in that order; junction bases with no gene match: 10. The V gene's germline CDR1 is SEHNR and CDR2 FQNEAQ (reference sequence). In DNA, the CDR3 is TGTGCCAGCAGCTCGGAACAGGGGTTTCGGGAGCAGTTCTTC. As protein: CASSSEQGFREQFF.

This clonotype occurred a few times. At one of its ends the junction is not consistent with the germline gene, which may arise from a read error. V gene TRBV24-1 combines with J gene TRBJ1-1; 7 positions agree with TRBD1. CDR3 size: 15 residues. In germline, CDR1 is KGHDR, CDR2 SFDVKD. The DNA of the CDR3 is TGTGCCACCAGAGATTCTGGGACAGACTACACTGAAGCTTTCTTT. It translates to CATRDSGTDYTEAFF.

This clonotype was counted at least ten times. This chain connects TRBV11-3 to TRBJ2-5, with D perhaps TRBD1 (6 bases). Germline V gene lookup returns CDR1 SGHNT and CDR2 YENEEA. V lost 6 bases and J 4 bases, leaving 15 bases between the germline ends. The CDR3 covers 14 residues. CDR3 in amino acids: CASSFTQGRETQYF. The CDR3 bases are TGTGCCAGCAGTTTTACACAGGGACGAGAGACCCAGTACTTC.

The chain recombines TRBV20-1 with TRBJ2-5; no firm D call. CDR1 DFQATT and CDR2 SNEGSKA come from the germline V gene (reference sequence). Trimming took off 3 bases at V and 2 bases at J, with 16 bases between the two ends. The length of the CDR3 is 15 residues. This CDR3 is CSASPPGDLQETQYF. In DNA form, the CDR3 reads TGCAGTGCTAGCCCTCCGGGCGACCTTCAAGAGACCCAGTACTTC.

This clonotype was observed a few times. V and J are TRBV6-1 and TRBJ2-5; no definite D call. V was clipped by 5 bases and J by 1 base, with 8 bases between them. The CDR3 is 13 amino acids. CDR1 is MNHNS and CDR2 is SASEGT in the germline V gene. The CDR3 spells CASSSWVQETQYF. CDR3 DNA sequence: TGTGCCAGCAGTTCGTGGGTCCAAGAGACCCAGTACTTC.

This clonotype was recorded at least ten times. The chain has TRBV7-2 and TRBJ2-1, with D tentatively TRBD2 (5 bases). The V end was cut by 0 bases, the J end by 4 bases, with 10 bases between. Germline V gene lookup returns CDR1 SGHTA and CDR2 FQGNSA. There are 15 residues in the CDR3. For the CDR3, the DNA is TGTGCCAGCAGCTTAGCAAGAGGACTGTACAATGAGCAGTTCTTC. Amino acids: CASSLARGLYNEQFF.

In its sample, this clonotype was seen many times. The chain recombines TRBV3-1 with TRBJ2-7; D unclear. The CDR3 runs to 13 residues. Deletions cut 0 bases from V and 4 bases from J, with 7 bases between. CDR1 and CDR2 from the germline V gene are LGHDT and YNNKEL (reference sequence). The CDR3 DNA reads TGTGCCAGCAGCCAAGATCCGGTTTACGAGCAGTACTTC. This encodes CASSQDPVYEQYF.

V gene TRBV7-9 combines with J gene TRBJ2-2, with 12 bases aligning to TRBD2. J lost 3 bases, V lost 3 bases, and 5 bases had no gene match. Looked up from germline, CDR1 is SEHNR and CDR2 is FQNEAQ (reference sequence). The CDR3 covers 17 residues. CDR3: CASSLQLAGGHTGELFF. The CDR3 bases are TGTGCCAGCAGCTTGCAACTAGCGGGAGGACACACCGGGGAGCTGTTTTTT.

This clonotype was seen repeatedly, ten times or more. V and J are TRBV27 and TRBJ1-2, with D maybe TRBD1 (5 bases). This CDR3 has 13 amino acids. Germline CDR1 MNHEY, CDR2 SMNVEV (reference sequence). Trimming stripped 6 bases from V and 4 bases from J, with 12 bases between. The CDR3 here is CASRGTEFYGYTF. The CDR3 DNA is TGTGCCAGCAGGGGGACGGAGTTCTATGGCTACACCTTC.

V is TRBV28 and J is TRBJ2-1; 7 bases agree with TRBD2. Germline CDR1 is MDHEN and CDR2 is SYDVKM. The V and J ends lost 2 bases and 2 bases, in that order; junction bases with no gene match: 6. The CDR3 has 16 amino acids. CDR3 protein: CASSLPLAVPYNEQFF. CDR3 coding DNA: TGTGCCAGCAGTTTACCCCTAGCGGTTCCCTACAATGAGCAGTTCTTC.

This clonotype has a count of ten or more. The V gene is TRBV4-1, the J gene TRBJ1-1; no clear D. Germline assignment: CDR1 MGHRA and CDR2 YSYEKL. With 0 bases removed from V and 4 bases from J, the gap between germline ends came to 12 bases. This CDR3 is built from 15 residues. CDR3 DNA: TGCGCCAGCAGCCAAGATGAGGACGGGGTCACTGAAGCTTTCTTT. Translating it yields CASSQDEDGVTEAFF.

The V and J genes are TRBV29-1 and TRBJ1-1; 11 bases match TRBD1. Losses at the gene ends were 5 bases for V and 5 bases for J; bases not matched to a gene: 7. Germline assignment: CDR1 SQVTM and CDR2 ANQGSEA. The CDR3 has 14 amino acids. CDR3 protein: CSVPGQGAGTEAFF. CDR3 coding DNA: TGCAGCGTTCCCGGACAGGGGGCCGGAACTGAAGCTTTCTTT.

The chain employs TRBV4-2 and TRBJ1-6; D is unclear. Germline CDR1 and CDR2: LGHNA and YNFKEQ. The CDR3 is 18 amino acids. Between the trimmed V and J ends, which lost 0 bases and 0 bases, there was a span of 12 bases. The CDR3 reads CASSQESISPSYNSPLHF. In DNA form, the CDR3 reads TGTGCCAGCAGCCAAGAGTCCATTTCCCCCTCCTATAATTCACCCCTCCACTTT.

The V gene is TRBV4-1, the J gene TRBJ1-1; a possible D gene is TRBD1 (6 bases). This CDR3 is built from 16 residues. V dropped 0 bases and J dropped 10 bases, with 21 bases sitting between them. Germline V CDR1 and CDR2: MGHRA, YSYEKL. CDR3 nucleotide sequence: TGCGCCAGCAGCCAAGAAGGGAGGGACACCCCCCAAGGAGCTTTCTTT. Translating it yields CASSQEGRDTPQGAFF.

The chain links TRBV4-1 to TRBJ1-5; the D is unclear. CDR3 size: 16 residues. Trimming took off 0 bases at V and 6 bases at J, with 15 bases between the two ends. Germline-derived CDR1 and CDR2 are MGHRA and YSYEKL. The CDR3 reads CASSQEQGSISQPQHF. Written as DNA, the CDR3 is TGCGCCAGCAGCCAAGAGCAAGGGTCGATTAGTCAGCCCCAGCATTTT.